These 21 T cell receptor beta chains came from one sample sequenced in a study of cytomegalovirus exposure and HLA in healthy donors. The PCR contained 60 Vbeta and 13 Jbeta primers. Clones were sequenced by immunoSEQ multiplex PCR, and TCRdb holds only the in-frame ones, with some missing. The data hold approximately 180,000 clones, with 75% to 85% observed a single time. Sequences were obtained from PBMCs. These receptors all come from a woman younger than 45 in good health and CMV-seronegative.

In its sample, this clone was seen once. The junction departs from germline at one end; a sequencing error may be responsible. The V call is TRBV7-9, the J call TRBJ1-3; maybe TRBD1 (5 bases). Per germline, CDR1 SEHNR and CDR2 FQNEAQ (reference sequence). The CDR3 contains 15 residues. CDR3 DNA sequence: TGTTCCAGCAGCCCAAGACAGAGCTCTGGAAACACCATATATTTT. Translation: CSSSPRQSSGNTIYF. The full variable domain, with the rest looked up from reference TRBV7-9 and TRBJ1-3, is DTGVSQNPRHKITKRGQNVTFRCDPISEHNRLYWYRQTLGQGPEFLTYFQNEAQLEKSRLLSDRFSAERPKGSFSTLEIQRTEQGDSAMYLCSSSPRQSSGNTIYFGEGSWLTVV.

The chain employs TRBV19 and TRBJ1-1; D gene ambiguous. V lost 7 bases, J lost 3 bases, and 18 bases lay in between. Germline CDR1 is LNHDA and CDR2 is SQIVND (reference sequence). This CDR3 contains 15 residues. CDR3 DNA: TGTGCCAGTACCATGGGCGACCACTTATACACTGAAGCTTTCTTT. Protein sequence: CASTMGDHLYTEAFF.

This clone came up once. The genes are TRBV5-8 and TRBJ2-1; no reliable D call. V was trimmed by 4 bases and J by 0 bases, leaving 2 bases between them. Germline V CDR1 and CDR2: SGHTS, YDEGEE. CDR3 size: 12 residues. The CDR3 region is CASSHSYNEQFF. CDR3 in DNA: TGTGCCAGCAGCCACTCCTACAATGAGCAGTTCTTC.

V usage is TRBV5-1 and J usage is TRBJ2-1, with 12 bases identical to TRBD2. Germline-derived CDR1 and CDR2 are SGHRS and YFSETQ. Trimming at V came to 1 base and at J to 8 bases, leaving 10 bases not matched to a gene. The CDR3 is 17 residues long. The CDR3 DNA follows: TGCGCCAGCAGCTTGACTAGCGGGGGGTCAAAGGCGTATGAGCAGTTCTTC. It encodes CASSLTSGGSKAYEQFF.

This clone has a handful of counts. J is TRBJ2-1 and V is TRBV4-1; a weak D match, TRBD2 (7 bases). V was clipped by 2 bases and J by 9 bases, with 14 bases between them. This CDR3 comprises 14 residues. Germline assignment: CDR1 MGHRA and CDR2 YSYEKL. The DNA of the CDR3 is TGCGCCAGCAGCCAAATGAGGGGGGGGGTTGAGCAGTTCTTC. It yields the protein CASSQMRGGVEQFF.

In DNA, the CDR3 is TGTGCCAGCAGCAGATCCGGGACAGGGCCCAATCAGCCCCAGCATTTT. Its translation is CASSRSGTGPNQPQHF. The chain joins TRBV7-9 to TRBJ1-5; 9 bases are a match to TRBD1. V lost 5 bases, J lost 3 bases, and 8 bases stayed unmatched. In germline, CDR1 is SEHNR, CDR2 FQNEAQ (reference sequence). The CDR3 totals 16 residues.

This clone was seen a few times. V and J are TRBV5-8 and TRBJ1-1, with unresolved D. The CDR3 is made up of 15 amino acids. Germline CDR1 reads SGHTS; CDR2 reads YDEGEE. V dropped 1 base and J dropped 3 bases, with 13 bases sitting between them. CDR3 region: CASSLWSIRDTEAFF. The CDR3 DNA sequence: TGTGCCAGCAGCTTGTGGTCAATTCGGGACACTGAAGCTTTCTTT.

This sequence joins TRBV18 and TRBJ1-1; TRBD1 matches 8 bases. In germline, CDR1 is KGHSH, CDR2 LQKENI. This CDR3 is built from 15 residues. After removal of 2 bases from V and 7 bases from J, the junction contained 9 bases not matched to a gene. The CDR3 protein is CASSPNNGQGGEAFF. The DNA of the CDR3 is TGTGCCAGCTCACCAAACAACGGACAGGGAGGTGAAGCTTTCTTT.

The J gene is TRBJ2-7, the V gene TRBV5-1; a weak D match, TRBD2 (7 bases). V lost 5 bases to trimming and J lost 6 bases, with 21 bases between them. The CDR3 has 15 residues. Germline V CDR1 and CDR2: SGHRS, YFSETQ. The CDR3 sequence: CASRWGGTGTAEQYF. The CDR3 DNA reads as TGCGCCAGCAGGTGGGGGGGTACAGGGACCGCCGAGCAGTACTTC.

The J gene is TRBJ1-1, the V gene TRBV5-1, with D possibly being TRBD1 (5 bases). Trimming left V 0 bases short and J 5 bases short, with 14 bases between. The length of the CDR3 is 15 residues. Per the germline V gene, CDR1 is SGHRS and CDR2 is YFSETQ. The CDR3 spells CASSLGSGRGTEAFF. CDR3 nucleotides: TGCGCCAGCAGCTTGGGGTCGGGGAGGGGTACTGAAGCTTTCTTT.

The chain uses TRBV11-2 and TRBJ1-6; weak D call: TRBD1 (6 bases). CDR1 SGHAT and CDR2 FQNNGV come from the germline V gene. This CDR3 is built from 14 residues. Trimming removed 1 base at V and 7 bases at J, with 8 bases between. The CDR3 protein is CASSLVDRNSPLHF. The CDR3 DNA reads TGTGCCAGCAGCTTAGTGGACAGAAATTCACCCCTCCACTTT.

This clone has a handful of counts. V gene TRBV7-2 combines with J gene TRBJ1-3; 9 nucleotides line up with TRBD1. CDR3 size: 17 residues. Germline CDR1 is SGHTA and CDR2 is FQGNSA. V gave up 1 base and J gave up 0 bases; unmatched junction bases: 4. The CDR3: CASSLGGTGNSGNTIYF. The CDR3 DNA reads TGTGCCAGCAGCTTAGGTGGGACAGGGAACTCTGGAAACACCATATATTTT.

This chain links TRBV20-1 with TRBJ1-1; no reliable D call. The CDR3 has 11 residues. The V and J ends lost 4 bases and 4 bases respectively, with 7 bases between them. CDR1 and CDR2 (germline): DFQATT, SNEGSKA (reference sequence). The CDR3 nucleotides are TGCAGTGCTAAGGGAGGCACTGAAGCTTTCTTT. Translating gives CSAKGGTEAFF.

The chain employs TRBV28 and TRBJ1-5; 8 bases line up with TRBD1. J gave up 1 base and V 7 bases, and 21 bases lay outside the gene matches. Looked up from germline, CDR1 is MDHEN and CDR2 is SYDVKM. The CDR3 loop spans 20 amino acids. This CDR3 is CASTTAQTGAPLMSNQPQHF. DNA for the CDR3: TGTGCCAGCACGACGGCGCAGACAGGGGCCCCGTTGATGAGCAATCAGCCCCAGCATTTT.

This clone was observed a few times. The genes are TRBV5-1 and TRBJ2-7, with 7 positions matching TRBD1. V shed 3 bases, J shed 4 bases, and the junction held 10 bases outside the gene matches. This CDR3 region has 15 residues. Germline CDR1 is SGHRS and CDR2 is YFSETQ. The DNA for the CDR3 is TGCGCCAGCAGCTCCTCGGGACAGCACCCTTACGAGCAGTACTTC. Amino acids: CASSSSGQHPYEQYF.

This sequence joins TRBV6-5 and TRBJ2-2; TRBD2 is a possible D gene (5 bases). CDR1 and CDR2 from the germline V gene are MNHEY and SVGAGI. Trimming took 2 bases from V and 5 from J, leaving 6 bases between them. The CDR3 is 13 amino acids. CDR3 sequence: CASSYEGTGELFF. The CDR3 nucleotides read TGTGCCAGCAGTTACGAGGGAACCGGGGAGCTGTTTTTT.

This chain uses TRBV28 with TRBJ1-2; possible D gene TRBD1, 5 bases. This CDR3 is 12 amino acids long. V was cut by 8 bases and J by 2 bases, with 9 bases left in between. Germline V gene lookup returns CDR1 MDHEN and CDR2 SYDVKM. CDR3 coding DNA: TGTGCCAGCGGGGGGAGGAACTATGGCTACACCTTC. This translates into CASGGRNYGYTF.

V gene TRBV9 combines with J gene TRBJ2-1; a weak D match, TRBD2 (6 bases). The CDR3 has 14 amino acids. Germline assignment: CDR1 SGDLS and CDR2 YYNGEE. V was clipped by 1 base and J by 5 bases, with 10 bases between them. The DNA for the CDR3 is TGTGCCAGCAGCGTACCGGGACTTCACAATGAGCAGTTCTTC. This sequence encodes CASSVPGLHNEQFF. Filled out from reference TRBV9 and TRBJ2-1, the complete variable domain reads DSGVTQTPKHLITATGQRVTLRCSPRSGDLSVYWYQQSLDQGLQFLIQYYNGEERAKGNILERFSAQQFPDLHSELNLSSLELGDSALYFCASSVPGLHNEQFFGPGTRLTVL.

The chain carries TRBV6-6 and TRBJ1-3; D gene unclear. V lost 0 bases to trimming and J lost 0 bases, with 9 bases between them. Germline V gives CDR1 MNHNY, CDR2 SVGAGI (reference sequence). The CDR3 extends over 16 amino acids. The DNA for the CDR3 is TGTGCCAGCAGTTACTCTCCGGGTACCTCTGGAAACACCATATATTTT. Encoded protein: CASSYSPGTSGNTIYF.

The genes are TRBV7-3 and TRBJ2-7; TRBD1 matches at 7 bases. CDR1 and CDR2 from the germline V gene are SGHTA and FQGTGA. V lost 5 bases to trimming and J lost 5 bases; unmatched junction nucleotides: 6. The CDR3 length is 13 residues. CDR3 sequence (DNA): TGTGCCAGCAGCCATGCAGGGGGAAACGAGCAGTACTTC. As protein: CASSHAGGNEQYF.

The chain recombines TRBV7-2 with TRBJ2-3; no definite D call. Germline CDR1 SGHTA, CDR2 FQGNSA. The CDR3 contains 13 residues. V gave up 2 bases and J gave up 1 base, with 4 bases separating them. The DNA of the CDR3 is TGTGCCAGCAGCTTACCCGGCACAGATACGCAGTATTTT. It encodes CASSLPGTDTQYF. Full variable domain (outside the CDR3, taken from reference TRBV7-2 and TRBJ2-3): GAGVSQSPSNKVTEKGKDVELRCDPISGHTALYWYRQSLGQGLEFLIYFQGNSAPDKSGLPSDRFSAERTGGSVSTLTIQRTQQEDSAVYLCASSLPGTDTQYFGPGTRLTVL.